A single sample is the source of the 19 T cell receptor beta chains below, sequenced in a study of stem cell transplantation in POMP-related autoinflammatory disease. Repertoires were generated with immunoSEQ multiplex PCR, while TCRdb's copy carries only in-frame clones and drops some. The data contain 25,000 to 40,000 clones, just over 85% of them singletons. The material sequenced was CD4+ T cells from PBMCs, taken before stem cell transplantation. These receptors were obtained from a human donor with POMP-related autoinflammation and immune dysregulation (PRAID).

This chain joins TRBV6-6 and TRBJ2-7, with 10 positions matching TRBD2. Trimming removed 5 bases from V and 1 base from J; junction bases left unmatched: 5. The CDR3 loop spans 15 amino acids. Germline CDR1 and CDR2: MNHNY and SVGAGI (reference sequence). The CDR3 coding sequence is TGTGCCAGCAGTCCTCGGACTAGCGGATCCTACGAGCAGTACTTC. Protein product: CASSPRTSGSYEQYF.

This clone appeared a few times. The genes are TRBV15 and TRBJ2-1, with D maybe TRBD2 (6 bases). Trimming left V 5 bases short and J 6 bases short, with 14 bases between. From germline, CDR1 is LNHNV and CDR2 YYDKDF (reference sequence). The CDR3 loop spans 14 amino acids. The CDR3 sequence is CATSLGLLFNEQFF. The CDR3 DNA reads as TGTGCCACCAGCTTGGGACTCCTCTTCAATGAGCAGTTCTTC.

V usage is TRBV21-1 and J usage is TRBJ1-3; the D call TRBD1 from the table was never checked on the DNA. TRBV21-1 corresponds to a pseudogene. This CDR3 region has 16 residues. DNA for the CDR3: TGTGCCAGCAGCAAAGGCAACAGGGGGAGTGGAAACACCATATATTTT. This gives the protein CASSKGNRGSGNTIYF.

The gene calls are TRBV10-2 and TRBJ1-5; tentatively, D is TRBD1 (5 bases). The CDR3 extends over 15 amino acids. Between the trimmed V and J ends, which lost 11 bases and 0 bases, there was a span of 17 bases. Germline values: CDR1 WSHSY, CDR2 SAAADI. The DNA for the CDR3 is TGCGCCTCGAGATCGGGGGTCTATAGCAATCAGCCCCAGCATTTT. This translates into CASRSGVYSNQPQHF.

This clone turned up a few times. V and J are TRBV2 and TRBJ1-4; TRBD1 agrees at 12 bases. The CDR3 runs 15 residues. Germline V CDR1 and CDR2: SNHLY, FYNNEI. V lost 3 bases and J lost 8; bases outside the gene matches: 4. CDR3 amino acids: CASSDSGTGGEKLFF. The CDR3 coding sequence is TGTGCCAGCAGTGATTCTGGGACAGGGGGCGAAAAACTGTTTTTT.

This clone was recorded only once. This chain links TRBV29-1 with TRBJ2-7, with D unclear. CDR1 SQVTM and CDR2 ANQGSEA come from the germline V gene. V was clipped by 5 bases and J by 0 bases, with 11 bases between them. CDR3 length: 13 residues. The CDR3: CSVLPDTSYEQYF. In nucleotides, the CDR3 is TGCAGCGTTCTCCCAGACACCTCCTACGAGCAGTACTTC.

There are a few counts of this clone. This chain connects TRBV6-5 to TRBJ1-2; possible D gene TRBD1, 6 bases. This CDR3 is built from 13 residues. Trimming cost V 8 bases and J 4 bases, with 14 bases left between them. Germline V gene lookup returns CDR1 MNHEY and CDR2 SVGAGI. CDR3 bases: TGTGCCAGCCGGGACACGCCATCCTATGGCTACACCTTC. It encodes CASRDTPSYGYTF.

This chain links TRBV5-4 with TRBJ2-7; 8 nucleotides agree with TRBD2. V trimming: 4 bases; J trimming: 2 bases; junction bases outside the gene matches: 11. Per germline, CDR1 SGHNT and CDR2 YYREEE (reference sequence). The CDR3 has 16 amino acids. CDR3 amino acids: CASSPGPGTRTYEQYF. CDR3 nucleotide sequence: TGTGCCAGCAGCCCAGGACCCGGGACTAGAACCTACGAGCAGTACTTC.

V gene TRBV2 combines with J gene TRBJ2-3; TRBD1 matches at 8 bases. Germline-derived CDR1 and CDR2 are SNHLY and FYNNEI. With V trimmed by 6 bases and J by 4 bases, 12 bases remained unmatched. The CDR3 is 16 residues long. The DNA for the CDR3 is TGTGCCAGCAGACCGGGACAGGTCCCGGTGGCAGATACGCAGTATTTT. This codes for CASRPGQVPVADTQYF.

The V gene is TRBV2, the J gene TRBJ2-7; D is unclear. The germline gives CDR1 SNHLY, CDR2 FYNNEI. V was cut by 2 bases and J by 3 bases, with 11 bases left in between. The CDR3 loop spans 14 amino acids. CDR3 residues: CASSERNSLYEQYF. The CDR3 DNA follows: TGTGCCAGCAGTGAAAGAAACAGCCTCTACGAGCAGTACTTC.

The chain employs TRBV19 and TRBJ1-3; D remains unclear. V lost 5 bases to trimming and J lost 1 base, with 12 bases between them. Germline V gene data show CDR1 as LNHDA and CDR2 as SQIVND (reference sequence). The CDR3 spans 15 residues. The CDR3 DNA reads TGTGCCAGTAGTGTTGTGGTTCGATCTGGAAACACCATATATTTT. Translated, it gives CASSVVVRSGNTIYF. Full variable domain (missing parts from reference TRBV19 and TRBJ1-3): DGGITQSPKYLFRKEGQNVTLSCEQNLNHDAMYWYRQDPGQGLRLIYYSQIVNDFQKGDIAEGYSVSREKKESFPLTVTSAQKNPTAFYLCASSVVVRSGNTIYFGEGSWLTVV.

CDR3 DNA sequence: TGTGCCAGCAGTGAAGCGGGCCGGGAGAGAGATACGCAGTATTTT. Protein: CASSEAGRERDTQYF. The chain carries TRBV2 and TRBJ2-3; D may be TRBD2 (6 bases). V was trimmed by 0 bases and J by 5 bases, leaving 12 bases between them. CDR3 length: 15 amino acids. CDR1 and CDR2 from the germline V gene are SNHLY and FYNNEI.

The chain recombines TRBV4-2 with TRBJ1-4; D not resolved. Germline-derived CDR1 and CDR2 are LGHNA and YNFKEQ. Trimming pared 1 base from V and 7 bases from J, leaving 10 bases between. The CDR3 sequence is 14 residues long. DNA of the CDR3: TGTGCCAGCAGCCAAGGGAAGGGAAGTGAAAAACTGTTTTTT. Translation gives CASSQGKGSEKLFF.

The chain is built from TRBV28 and TRBJ1-2; D unresolved. The CDR3 length is 15 residues. Trimming removed 5 bases from V and 1 base from J, with 14 bases in between. Looked up from germline, CDR1 is MDHEN and CDR2 is SYDVKM. The CDR3 here is CASSPLRGVNYGYTF. The CDR3 DNA reads TGTGCCAGCAGTCCTCTTAGAGGAGTTAACTATGGCTACACCTTC.

The V and J genes are TRBV5-1 and TRBJ2-3; weak D call: TRBD2 (5 bases). Germline assignment: CDR1 SGHRS and CDR2 YFSETQ. With 0 bases removed from V and 5 bases from J, the gap between germline ends came to 13 bases. CDR3 length equals 15 residues. The CDR3 sequence: CASSLAGRALDTQYF. The DNA for the CDR3 is TGCGCCAGCAGCTTGGCCGGGCGGGCGTTAGATACGCAGTATTTT.

The V gene is TRBV7-9, the J gene TRBJ1-1, with D hard to call. Deletions cut 6 bases from V and 3 bases from J, with 5 bases between. Germline-derived CDR1 and CDR2 are SEHNR and FQNEAQ (reference sequence). CDR3 size: 11 residues. The CDR3 DNA follows: TGTGCCAGCAGTGACTACACTGAAGCTTTCTTT. This encodes CASSDYTEAFF. The complete variable domain, with remaining parts taken from reference TRBV7-9 and TRBJ1-1, reads DTGVSQNPRHKITKRGQNVTFRCDPISEHNRLYWYRQTLGQGPEFLTYFQNEAQLEKSRLLSDRFSAERPKGSFSTLEIQRTEQGDSAMYLCASSDYTEAFFGQGTRLTVV.

V is TRBV6-1 and J is TRBJ1-5, with a possible D match to TRBD1 (6 bases). This CDR3 is built from 15 residues. The germline V gene encodes CDR1 MNHNS and CDR2 SASEGT. Trimming took 6 bases from V and 7 from J, leaving 19 bases between them. CDR3 nucleotides: TGTGCCAGCAGGCGGACAGAGACGGCGGAACAGCCCCAGCATTTT. This encodes CASRRTETAEQPQHF.

The chain is built from TRBV4-1 and TRBJ1-6, with 7 bases aligning to TRBD1. V dropped 6 bases and J dropped 5; count of bases not matched to a gene: 10. CDR1 and CDR2 (germline): MGHRA, YSYEKL. CDR3 length: 16 amino acids. This CDR3 is CASRHPPQGDNSPLHF. CDR3 DNA sequence: TGCGCCAGCAGGCACCCCCCCCAGGGGGATAATTCACCCCTCCACTTT.

J is TRBJ2-3 and V is TRBV19; TRBD1 matches at 12 bases. This CDR3 spans 16 amino acids. V was clipped by 5 bases and J by 4 bases; unmatched bases: 7. Germline lookup yields CDR1 LNHDA and CDR2 SQIVND (reference sequence). In nucleotides, the CDR3 is TGTGCCAGTAGTTCCGCCGGGACAGGGGGCTCAGATACGCAGTATTTT. It specifies CASSSAGTGGSDTQYF.